This T cell receptor (beta chain) stems from a study of CD8+ T cells in alopecia areata. General study findings and limits: Greater clonality was observed in lesional scalp samples, especially alopecia totalis/universalis, versus normal scalp.

Extraction of RNA preceded its reverse transcription into cDNA, which served as the sequencing template. The assay was immunoSEQ multiplex PCR, and TCRdb's table has in-frame clones only and misses some. Altogether 110,000 to 150,000 clones are present, about two thirds being singletons, with the ten largest covering about 40%. Germline-derived CDR1 and CDR2 are SQVTM and ANQGSEA. Trimming cost V 4 bases and J 5 bases, with 17 bases left between them. This CDR3 has 14 amino acids. About this clone: Its cognate antigen is unknown.

Sequenced sample: CD8+ T cells sorted from blood. This TCR derives from a human donor in good health. V and J are TRBV29-1 and TRBJ1-1; D is uncertain. In nucleotides, the CDR3 is TGCAGCGTTGCCCCGGACGGCTTGGGGACTGAAGCTTTCTTT. This sequence encodes CSVAPDGLGTEAFF.